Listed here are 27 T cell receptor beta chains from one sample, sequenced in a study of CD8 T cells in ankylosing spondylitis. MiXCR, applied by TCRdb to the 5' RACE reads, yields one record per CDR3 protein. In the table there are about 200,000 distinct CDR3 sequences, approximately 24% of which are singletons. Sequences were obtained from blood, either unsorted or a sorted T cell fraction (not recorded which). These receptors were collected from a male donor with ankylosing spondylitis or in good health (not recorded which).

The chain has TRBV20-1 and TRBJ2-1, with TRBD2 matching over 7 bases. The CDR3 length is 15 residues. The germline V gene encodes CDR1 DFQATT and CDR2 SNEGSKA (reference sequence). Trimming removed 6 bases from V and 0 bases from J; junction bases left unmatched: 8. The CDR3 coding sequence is TGCAGTGCGCAGACTAGCCAGAGCTCCTACAATGAGCAGTTCTTC. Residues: CSAQTSQSSYNEQFF.

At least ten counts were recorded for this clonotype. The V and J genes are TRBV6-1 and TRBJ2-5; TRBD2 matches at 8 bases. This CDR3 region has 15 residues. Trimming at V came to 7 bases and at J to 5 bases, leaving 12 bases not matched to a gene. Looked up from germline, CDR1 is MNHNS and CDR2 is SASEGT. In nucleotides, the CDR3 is TGTGCCAGCACCCGACTCGGACTAGCCCGGGAGACCCAGTACTTC. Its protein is CASTRLGLARETQYF.

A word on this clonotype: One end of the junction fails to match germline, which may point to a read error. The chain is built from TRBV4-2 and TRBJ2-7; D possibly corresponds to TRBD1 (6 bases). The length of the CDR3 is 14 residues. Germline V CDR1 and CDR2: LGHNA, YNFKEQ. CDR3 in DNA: TGTGCCAGTAGCCAAGATTATCAGGGGTACGAGCAGTACTTC. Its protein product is CASSQDYQGYEQYF.

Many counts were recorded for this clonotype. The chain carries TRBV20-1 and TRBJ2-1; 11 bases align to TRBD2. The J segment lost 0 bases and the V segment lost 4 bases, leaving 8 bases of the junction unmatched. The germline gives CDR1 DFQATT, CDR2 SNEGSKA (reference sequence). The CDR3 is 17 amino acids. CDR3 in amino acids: CSAKSSSGGSSYNEQFF. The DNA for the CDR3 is TGCAGTGCTAAATCCTCTAGCGGGGGGAGCTCCTACAATGAGCAGTTCTTC.

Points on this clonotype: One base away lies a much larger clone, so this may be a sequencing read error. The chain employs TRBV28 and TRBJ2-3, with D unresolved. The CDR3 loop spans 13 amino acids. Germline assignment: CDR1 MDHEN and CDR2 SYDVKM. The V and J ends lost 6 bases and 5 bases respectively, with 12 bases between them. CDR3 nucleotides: TGTGCCAGCAGGTCCAAAGCCCTAGATACGCAGTATTTT. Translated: CASRSKALDTQYF.

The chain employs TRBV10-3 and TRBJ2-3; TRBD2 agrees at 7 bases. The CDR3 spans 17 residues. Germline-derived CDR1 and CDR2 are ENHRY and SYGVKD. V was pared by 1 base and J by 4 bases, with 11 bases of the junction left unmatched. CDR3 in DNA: TGTGCCATCAGTGAGTTCCCTTCTAGGGGAGGGTCAGATACGCAGTATTTT. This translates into CAISEFPSRGGSDTQYF.

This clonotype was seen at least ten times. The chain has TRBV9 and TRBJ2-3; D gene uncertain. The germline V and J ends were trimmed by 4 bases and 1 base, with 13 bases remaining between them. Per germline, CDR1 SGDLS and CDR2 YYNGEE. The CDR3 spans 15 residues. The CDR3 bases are TGTGCCAGCAGCCCGTCGTCCAGGCGCACAGATACGCAGTATTTT. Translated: CASSPSSRRTDTQYF.

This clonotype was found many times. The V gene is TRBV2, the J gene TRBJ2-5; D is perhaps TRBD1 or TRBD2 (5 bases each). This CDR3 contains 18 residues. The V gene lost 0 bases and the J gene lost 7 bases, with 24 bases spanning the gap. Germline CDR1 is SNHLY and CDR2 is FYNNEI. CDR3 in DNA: TGTGCCAGCAGTGAAGCGCTTCAGGGTAGCGTAATGTCGTCGACCCAGTACTTC. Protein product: CASSEALQGSVMSSTQYF.

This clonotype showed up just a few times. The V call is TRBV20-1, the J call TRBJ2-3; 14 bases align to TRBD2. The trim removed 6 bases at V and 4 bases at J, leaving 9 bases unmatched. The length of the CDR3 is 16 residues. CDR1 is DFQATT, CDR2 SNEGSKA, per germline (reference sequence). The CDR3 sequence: CSATLGLAGGADTQYF. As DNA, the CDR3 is TGCAGTGCGACACTCGGACTAGCGGGAGGCGCAGATACGCAGTATTTT.

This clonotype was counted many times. As DNA, the CDR3 is TGTGCCAGCAGTTTACCTTCGACAGGGGGCAATGAGCAGTTCTTC. The encoded protein is CASSLPSTGGNEQFF. V usage is TRBV28 and J usage is TRBJ2-1; 9 bases line up with TRBD1. This CDR3 has 15 amino acids. Germline CDR1 and CDR2: MDHEN and SYDVKM. Losses at the gene ends were 2 bases for V and 6 bases for J; bases not matched to a gene: 5.

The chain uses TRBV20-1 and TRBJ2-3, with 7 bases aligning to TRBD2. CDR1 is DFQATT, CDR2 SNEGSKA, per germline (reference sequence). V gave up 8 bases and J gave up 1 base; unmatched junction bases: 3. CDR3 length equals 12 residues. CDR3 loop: CSLAGRTDTQYF. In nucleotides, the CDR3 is TGCAGTTTAGCGGGTCGCACAGATACGCAGTATTTT.

DNA of the CDR3: TGTGCCACCAGTGATTCAGGCTATGGCTACACCTTC. It encodes CATSDSGYGYTF. The chain links TRBV24-1 to TRBJ1-2, with D hard to call. The CDR3 is 12 residues long. Trimming removed 2 bases from V and 4 bases from J, with 4 bases in between. Germline CDR1 is KGHDR and CDR2 is SFDVKD.

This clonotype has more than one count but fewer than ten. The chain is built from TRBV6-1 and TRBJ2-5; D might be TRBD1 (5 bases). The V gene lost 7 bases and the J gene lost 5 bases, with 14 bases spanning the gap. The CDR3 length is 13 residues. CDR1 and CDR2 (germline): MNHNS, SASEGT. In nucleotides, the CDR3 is TGTGCCAGCAACCACCCGACAGCGGAGACCCAGTACTTC. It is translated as CASNHPTAETQYF.

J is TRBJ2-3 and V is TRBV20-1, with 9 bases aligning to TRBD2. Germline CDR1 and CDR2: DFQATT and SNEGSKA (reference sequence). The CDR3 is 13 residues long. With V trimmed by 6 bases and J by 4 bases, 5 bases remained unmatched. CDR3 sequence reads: CSANSGSSDTQYF. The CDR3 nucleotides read TGCAGTGCGAATAGCGGGAGCTCAGATACGCAGTATTTT.

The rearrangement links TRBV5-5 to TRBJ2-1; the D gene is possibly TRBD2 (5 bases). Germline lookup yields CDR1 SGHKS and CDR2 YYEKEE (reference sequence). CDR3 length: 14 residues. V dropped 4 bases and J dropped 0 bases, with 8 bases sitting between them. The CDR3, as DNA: TGTGCCAGCAGCCAGGACTCCTCCTACAATGAGCAGTTCTTC. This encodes CASSQDSSYNEQFF.

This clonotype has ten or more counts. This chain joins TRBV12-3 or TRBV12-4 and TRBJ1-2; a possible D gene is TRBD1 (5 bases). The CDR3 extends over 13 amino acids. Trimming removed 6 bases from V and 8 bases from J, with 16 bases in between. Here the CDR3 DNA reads TGTGCCAGCAGCGGGACCGCGTCCGAGGGCTACACCTTC. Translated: CASSGTASEGYTF.

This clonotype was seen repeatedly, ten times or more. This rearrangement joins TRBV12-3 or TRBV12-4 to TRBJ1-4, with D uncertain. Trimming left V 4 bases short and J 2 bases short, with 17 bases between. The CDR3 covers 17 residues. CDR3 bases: TGTGCCAGCAGTTCCCTGGGAGTCAGACGTACTAATGAAAAACTGTTTTTT. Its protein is CASSSLGVRRTNEKLFF.

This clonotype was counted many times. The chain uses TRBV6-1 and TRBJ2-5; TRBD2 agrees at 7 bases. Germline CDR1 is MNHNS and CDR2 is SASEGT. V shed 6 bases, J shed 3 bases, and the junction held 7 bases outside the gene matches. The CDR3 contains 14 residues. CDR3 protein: CASSSGTTKETQYF. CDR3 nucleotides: TGTGCCAGCAGCTCCGGGACTACGAAAGAGACCCAGTACTTC.

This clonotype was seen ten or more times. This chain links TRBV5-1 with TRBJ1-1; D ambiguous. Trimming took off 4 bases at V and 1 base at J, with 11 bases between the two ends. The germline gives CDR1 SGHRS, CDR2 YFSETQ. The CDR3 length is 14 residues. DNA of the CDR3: TGCGCCAGCAGCAACCGGGCGACGAACACTGAAGCTTTCTTT. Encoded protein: CASSNRATNTEAFF.

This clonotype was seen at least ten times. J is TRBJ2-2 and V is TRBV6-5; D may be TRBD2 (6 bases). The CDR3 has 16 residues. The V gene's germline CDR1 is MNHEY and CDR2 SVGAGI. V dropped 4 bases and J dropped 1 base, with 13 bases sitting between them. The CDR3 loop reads CASSFYGTWNTGELFF. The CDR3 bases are TGTGCCAGCAGTTTCTACGGGACTTGGAACACCGGGGAGCTGTTTTTT.

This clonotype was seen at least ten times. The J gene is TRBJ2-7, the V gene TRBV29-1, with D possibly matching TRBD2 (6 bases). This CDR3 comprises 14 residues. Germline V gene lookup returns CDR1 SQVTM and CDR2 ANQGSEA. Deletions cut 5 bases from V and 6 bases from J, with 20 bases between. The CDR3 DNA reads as TGCAGCGTTACCGAAGGGACTGAACACTCCGAGCAGTACTTC. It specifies CSVTEGTEHSEQYF.

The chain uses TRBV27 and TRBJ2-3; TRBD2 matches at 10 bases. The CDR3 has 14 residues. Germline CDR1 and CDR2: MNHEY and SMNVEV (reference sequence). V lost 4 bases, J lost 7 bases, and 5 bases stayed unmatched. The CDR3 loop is CASSWTSGPYTQYF. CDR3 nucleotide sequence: TGTGCCAGCAGTTGGACTAGCGGCCCGTATACGCAGTATTTT.

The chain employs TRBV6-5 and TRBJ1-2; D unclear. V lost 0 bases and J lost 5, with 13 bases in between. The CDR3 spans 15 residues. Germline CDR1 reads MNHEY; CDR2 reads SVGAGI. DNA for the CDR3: TGTGCCAGCAGTTACTCGAGGAGGCAGTCTTATGGCTACACCTTC. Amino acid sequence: CASSYSRRQSYGYTF.

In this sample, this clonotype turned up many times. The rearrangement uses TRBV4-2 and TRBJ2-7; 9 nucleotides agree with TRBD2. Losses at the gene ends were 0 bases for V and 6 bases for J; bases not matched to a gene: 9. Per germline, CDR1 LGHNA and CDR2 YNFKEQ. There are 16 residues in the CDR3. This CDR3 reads CASSQDPSGELSEQYF. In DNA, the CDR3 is TGTGCCAGCAGCCAAGACCCTAGCGGGGAGTTATCCGAGCAGTACTTC.

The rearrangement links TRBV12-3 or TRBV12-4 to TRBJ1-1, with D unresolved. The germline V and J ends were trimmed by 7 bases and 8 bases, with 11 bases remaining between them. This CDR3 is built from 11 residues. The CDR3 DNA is TGTGCCAGCACCCGGACCGGAGAAGCTTTCTTT. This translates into CASTRTGEAFF.

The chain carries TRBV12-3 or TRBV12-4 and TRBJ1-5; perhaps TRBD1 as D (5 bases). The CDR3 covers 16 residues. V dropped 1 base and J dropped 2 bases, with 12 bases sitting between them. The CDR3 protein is CASSLVGRGGNQPQHF. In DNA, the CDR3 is TGTGCCAGCAGTTTAGTTGGGAGGGGCGGCAATCAGCCCCAGCATTTT.

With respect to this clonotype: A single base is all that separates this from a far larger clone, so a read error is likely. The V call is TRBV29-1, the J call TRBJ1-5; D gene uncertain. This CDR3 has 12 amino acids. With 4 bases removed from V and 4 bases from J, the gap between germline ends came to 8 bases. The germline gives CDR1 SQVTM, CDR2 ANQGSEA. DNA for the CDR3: TGCAGCGTTGGTTCAGATAATCAGCCCCAGCATTTT. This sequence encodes CSVGSDNQPQHF.